A single sample is the source of the 19 T cell receptor beta chains below, sequenced in a study of ipilimumab plus nivolumab after autologous stem cell transplantation. Sequencing was performed with immunoSEQ multiplex PCR; in TCRdb, only in-frame clones are kept and a portion is missing. The sample contains approximately 5,000 clones, about 62% of which appear only once. The sequencing here drew on PBMCs, taken in a trial of ipilimumab plus nivolumab as post-transplant consolidation. The source is a male donor with multiple myeloma.

The CDR3 DNA reads as TGTGCCAGCTCAACAGGGGGACAGGGGGCCTACAATGAGCAGTTCTTC. Its protein is CASSTGGQGAYNEQFF. The gene calls are TRBV18 and TRBJ2-1; TRBD1 matches at 11 bases. This CDR3 region has 16 residues. V gave up 5 bases and J gave up 2 bases; unmatched junction bases: 5. CDR1 and CDR2 from the germline V gene are KGHSH and LQKENI.

Only a few counts were recorded for this clone. The chain employs TRBV11-2 and TRBJ1-1; TRBD1 might be the D (6 bases). Germline CDR1 reads SGHAT; CDR2 reads FQNNGV. Trimming shortened V by 1 base and J by 4 bases, and 10 bases separated the two germline ends. This CDR3 comprises 14 residues. The CDR3 protein is CASSLAGGPTEAFF. The CDR3 nucleotides are TGTGCCAGCAGCTTAGCCGGGGGGCCCACTGAAGCTTTCTTT. Variable domain in full (rest from reference TRBV11-2 and TRBJ1-1): EAGVAQSPRYKIIEKRQSVAFWCNPISGHATLYWYQQILGQGPKLLIQFQNNGVVDDSQLPKDRFSAERLKGVDSTLKIQPAKLEDSAVYLCASSLAGGPTEAFFGQGTRLTVV.

This clone was counted only a few times. This chain uses TRBV5-1 with TRBJ1-2; no firm D call. V shed 0 bases and J shed 8 bases, with 11 bases lying between them. The CDR3 runs to 13 residues. Germline V gives CDR1 SGHRS, CDR2 YFSETQ. The CDR3 region is CASSLGMTVGYTF. CDR3 nucleotide sequence: TGCGCCAGCAGCTTGGGGATGACGGTGGGCTACACCTTC.

The V gene is TRBV9, the J gene TRBJ2-7; D assignment may be TRBD1 or TRBD2 (5 bases each). This CDR3 is built from 14 residues. The ends were cut back, 3 bases at V and 1 base at J, with 11 bases in the middle. The germline gives CDR1 SGDLS, CDR2 YYNGEE. The CDR3 spells CASSDRDPSYEQYF. The CDR3 region has the DNA TGTGCCAGCAGCGACCGGGACCCTTCCTACGAGCAGTACTTC.

A word on this clone: Possible read error: a much larger clone is one base away. The chain employs TRBV6-5 and TRBJ2-3; D is ambiguous. The CDR3 covers 12 residues. CDR1 is MNHEY and CDR2 is SVGAGI in the germline V gene. Trimming took off 2 bases at V and 6 bases at J, with 6 bases between the two ends. Here the CDR3 DNA reads TGTGCCAGCAGTTACGATAGGGATACGCAGTATTTT. It translates to CASSYDRDTQYF.

V is TRBV28 and J is TRBJ1-1; D is ambiguous. V was cut by 9 bases and J by 6 bases, with 20 bases left in between. In germline, CDR1 is MDHEN, CDR2 SYDVKM. The CDR3 has 14 amino acids. CDR3 DNA sequence: TGTGCCAGTCTCCGGTCGGGGATTCGGTCTGAAGCTTTCTTT. It encodes CASLRSGIRSEAFF.

This clone turned up a few times. This chain uses TRBV28 with TRBJ1-5; weak D call: TRBD1 (5 bases). Germline V gene data show CDR1 as MDHEN and CDR2 as SYDVKM. The CDR3 has 12 residues. Trimming shortened V by 8 bases and J by 1 base, and 6 bases separated the two germline ends. The CDR3: CASRDSNQPQHF. CDR3 bases: TGTGCCAGCCGGGACAGCAATCAGCCCCAGCATTTT.

This clone was counted once. V gene TRBV5-6 combines with J gene TRBJ2-7; 7 bases align to TRBD1. The CDR3 is made up of 12 amino acids. The J segment lost 4 bases and the V segment lost 4 bases, leaving 2 bases of the junction unmatched. Germline V gene sequence: CDR1 SGHDT, CDR2 YYEEEE. Here the CDR3 reads CASSPQGYEQYF. CDR3 coding DNA: TGTGCCAGCAGCCCACAGGGGTACGAGCAGTACTTC. Complete variable domain (other parts from reference TRBV5-6 and TRBJ2-7): DAGVTQSPTHLIKTRGQQVTLRCSPKSGHDTVSWYQQALGQGPQFIFQYYEEEERQRGNFPDRFSGHQFPNYSSELNVNALLLGDSALYLCASSPQGYEQYFGPGTRLTVT.

The chain carries TRBV7-9 and TRBJ2-1; a possible D gene is TRBD2 (5 bases). The germline gives CDR1 SEHNR, CDR2 FQNEAQ (reference sequence). V was cut by 0 bases and J by 8 bases, with 14 bases left in between. This CDR3 comprises 15 residues. CDR3 amino acids: CASSLATGVGDEQFF. DNA for the CDR3: TGTGCCAGCAGCTTAGCGACCGGGGTGGGTGATGAGCAGTTCTTC.

The chain couples TRBV6-5 to TRBJ1-3; D is unclear. The CDR3 length is 15 residues. Per germline, CDR1 MNHEY and CDR2 SVGAGI. V lost 5 bases to trimming and J lost 0 bases, with 11 bases between them. The CDR3 reads CASSQDPSSGNTIYF. The CDR3 DNA is TGTGCCAGCAGTCAGGACCCCAGCTCTGGAAACACCATATATTTT.

This chain links TRBV7-9 with TRBJ1-5; possible D gene TRBD1, 5 bases. V was clipped by 4 bases and J by 3 bases, with 7 bases between them. This CDR3 is 13 amino acids long. The germline CDR1 and CDR2 sequences are SEHNR and FQNEAQ (reference sequence). CDR3 nucleotide sequence: TGTGCCAGCAGCTACGGGGCCAATCAGCCCCAGCATTTT. Translation: CASSYGANQPQHF.

The V and J genes are TRBV7-9 and TRBJ1-4; 8 bases are shared with TRBD1. CDR1 is SEHNR, CDR2 FQNEAQ, per germline (reference sequence). Germline trimming cut 3 bases from V and 8 bases from J; bases unmatched to any gene: 11. The CDR3 covers 16 residues. Here the CDR3 reads CASSFPGQGALEKLFF. In DNA form, the CDR3 reads TGTGCCAGCAGCTTCCCCGGCCAGGGGGCGCTGGAAAAACTGTTTTTT.

The chain recombines TRBV4-1 with TRBJ1-2, with TRBD1 as a possible D gene (6 bases). Germline CDR1 reads MGHRA; CDR2 reads YSYEKL. The CDR3 has 14 amino acids. Trimming removed 3 bases from V and 6 bases from J, with 14 bases in between. CDR3 sequence (DNA): TGCGCCAGCAGCCAGTGTGGGGGGGCCCATGGCTACACCTTC. Translation gives CASSQCGGAHGYTF.

About this clone: The junction differs from germline at one of its ends, possibly a read error. J is TRBJ1-4 and V is TRBV6-5; a possible D gene is TRBD1 (5 bases). This CDR3 region has 11 residues. Germline V gene data show CDR1 as MNHEY and CDR2 as SVGAGI. In DNA, the CDR3 is TGTGCCATCAGTGAGGGGCGGGAACTGTTTTTT. This translates into CAISEGRELFF.

This clone was seen only a few times. Distinct nucleotide sequences in the sample also encode this CDR3. The V gene is TRBV11-1, the J gene TRBJ1-5; D may be TRBD1 (5 bases). The CDR3 extends over 13 amino acids. Trimming removed 3 bases at V and 4 bases at J, with 7 bases between. CDR1 and CDR2 from the germline V gene are SGHAT and FQDESV (reference sequence). CDR3 DNA: TGTGCCAGCAGCTTGGGACCGAATCAGCCCCAGCATTTT. The encoded protein is CASSLGPNQPQHF. Full variable domain (outside the CDR3, taken from reference TRBV11-1 and TRBJ1-5): EAEVAQSPRYKITEKSQAVAFWCDPISGHATLYWYRQILGQGPELLVQFQDESVVDDSQLPKDRFSAERLKGVDSTLKIQPAELGDSAMYLCASSLGPNQPQHFGDGTRLSIL.

CDR3 loop: CASSPPAGVGYEQYF. The CDR3 DNA sequence: TGTGCCAGCAGTCCCCCCGCGGGAGTAGGCTACGAGCAGTACTTC. The chain recombines TRBV7-9 with TRBJ2-7; 7 bases are shared with TRBD2. The CDR3 extends over 15 amino acids. Germline trimming cut 6 bases from V and 3 bases from J; bases unmatched to any gene: 11. Germline CDR1 is SEHNR and CDR2 is FQNEAQ (reference sequence).

The chain recombines TRBV18 with TRBJ2-7, with 8 bases lining up with TRBD1. Germline trimming cut 2 bases from V and 3 bases from J; bases unmatched to any gene: 9. CDR1 and CDR2 from the germline V gene are KGHSH and LQKENI. This CDR3 has 16 residues. The CDR3 sequence: CASSPKDRVVGYEQYF. CDR3 coding DNA: TGTGCCAGCTCACCAAAGGACAGGGTGGTAGGCTACGAGCAGTACTTC.

The gene calls are TRBV5-1 and TRBJ2-1; either TRBD1 or TRBD2 may supply D (5 bases each). Germline-derived CDR1 and CDR2 are SGHRS and YFSETQ. The ends were cut back, 3 bases at V and 8 bases at J, with 12 bases in the middle. CDR3 length equals 13 residues. The CDR3 sequence: CASSSLGVDEQFF. The CDR3 coding sequence is TGCGCCAGCAGCTCCCTGGGGGTTGATGAGCAGTTCTTC.

The chain carries TRBV4-1 and TRBJ2-1; D is undetermined. V lost 0 bases, J lost 7 bases, and 19 bases lay in between. This CDR3 region has 17 residues. Germline V gene sequence: CDR1 MGHRA, CDR2 YSYEKL. CDR3 nucleotides: TGCGCCAGCAGCCAAGATACGGGCTCGTCCACCATTAATGAGCAGTTCTTC. Translating gives CASSQDTGSSTINEQFF.